This is a list of T cell receptor beta chains from one sample in a study of blood T cells in healthy people across ages. TCRdb ran MiXCR on the 5' RACE reads and lists one entry per CDR3 protein. The data hold some 690,000 distinct CDR3 sequences, with 20% to 25% observed a single time. The source material was blood. Receptors were obtained from a man between 65 and 85 years old in good health. Each CDR3 is given with its conserved first and last residue. The order of the fields is V gene, CDR3 protein.

v_gene: TRBV12-3/TRBV12-4
CDR3aa: CASGYSQGAGTGELFF

v_gene: TRBV11-2
CDR3aa: CASRRNRETQYF

v_gene: TRBV5-1
CDR3aa: CASSTHEGTQYF

v_gene: TRBV20-1
CDR3aa: CSARMGLGGNTEAFF

v_gene: TRBV24-1
CDR3aa: CATSDPRTLPLERFF

v_gene: TRBV27
CDR3aa: CASKALGSTDTQYF

v_gene: TRBV6-5
CDR3aa: CASSRDTIYQPRHF

v_gene: TRBV7-7
CDR3aa: CASSLGGQGLETQYF

v_gene: TRBV10-3
CDR3aa: CAISEGSGNTGELFF

v_gene: TRBV28
CDR3aa: CASTDQGIETDTQYF

v_gene: TRBV28
CDR3aa: CASSPGQGAVGANVLTF

v_gene: TRBV6-1
CDR3aa: CASNPGTYNEQFF

v_gene: TRBV10-3
CDR3aa: CAISGRGGMSQETQYF

v_gene: TRBV12-3/TRBV12-4
CDR3aa: CASSIGTAGYF

v_gene: TRBV18
CDR3aa: CASSQSGSGHGNEKLFF

v_gene: TRBV5-1
CDR3aa: CASSLSGRDQETQYF

v_gene: TRBV30
CDR3aa: CAWSGGARTEAFF

v_gene: TRBV4-3
CDR3aa: CASSHQDGVGELFF

v_gene: TRBV7-9
CDR3aa: CASSLERLGIQYF

v_gene: TRBV3-1
CDR3aa: CASSQQARQGRASGQEAQYF

v_gene: TRBV18
CDR3aa: CASSPPTDTGELFF

v_gene: TRBV7-9
CDR3aa: CATPSQGPGCGYTF

v_gene: TRBV20-1
CDR3aa: CSARGASGTAEQFF

v_gene: TRBV6-1
CDR3aa: CASSDRGIDYGYTF

v_gene: TRBV19
CDR3aa: CASRGMGQNYGYTF

v_gene: TRBV29-1
CDR3aa: CSVEDPDRGSYNEQFF

v_gene: TRBV12-3/TRBV12-4
CDR3aa: CASSPFGYAYEQYF

v_gene: TRBV5-6
CDR3aa: CASSYLANTGELFF

v_gene: TRBV12-3/TRBV12-4
CDR3aa: CASRDPAGTNYGYTF

v_gene: TRBV2
CDR3aa: CASRERGYRGSLQDGPRGIQYF

v_gene: TRBV7-2
CDR3aa: CASSPTRLAGDTQYF

v_gene: TRBV5-6
CDR3aa: CASSLGIAKNIQYF

v_gene: TRBV6-6
CDR3aa: CATREGQHGGYTF

v_gene: TRBV7-3
CDR3aa: CASSLIRVAGNEQFF

v_gene: TRBV12-3/TRBV12-4
CDR3aa: CASSLVSASGTQYF

v_gene: TRBV5-5
CDR3aa: CASSISSADTQYF

v_gene: TRBV7-2
CDR3aa: CASSSTAVRANYEQYF

v_gene: TRBV5-1
CDR3aa: CASRARGLGADTQYF

v_gene: TRBV6-2/TRBV6-3
CDR3aa: CASSYSLTADTQYF

v_gene: TRBV2
CDR3aa: CASRWGTGSEQPQHF

v_gene: TRBV5-1
CDR3aa: CASSLGLAERTDTQYF

v_gene: TRBV5-1
CDR3aa: CASSLAGQGETEAFF

v_gene: TRBV27
CDR3aa: CASSFAGLAGGPVETQYF

v_gene: TRBV6-5
CDR3aa: CASSTWDSANEKLFF

v_gene: TRBV3-1
CDR3aa: CASSLLTGPNQPQHF

v_gene: TRBV5-1
CDR3aa: CASSLGGLATNEKLFF

v_gene: TRBV6-2/TRBV6-3
CDR3aa: CASSYSTVGGNIQYF

v_gene: TRBV6-2/TRBV6-3
CDR3aa: CASSYSEDSPDTQYF

v_gene: TRBV28
CDR3aa: CASSLSGGHETQYF

v_gene: TRBV20-1
CDR3aa: CSARLAEVNNEQFF

v_gene: TRBV10-2
CDR3aa: CASSGREEGGTDTQYF

v_gene: TRBV7-8
CDR3aa: CASSSGERPYNEQFF

v_gene: TRBV7-2
CDR3aa: CASSLGAGFYGYTF

v_gene: TRBV12-3/TRBV12-4
CDR3aa: CASSLFGQAHEAFF

v_gene: TRBV12-3/TRBV12-4
CDR3aa: CASSLGLGHYQPQHF

v_gene: TRBV9
CDR3aa: CASSVDGAGHTDTQYF

v_gene: TRBV7-2
CDR3aa: CASSDRKGGQPQHF

v_gene: TRBV5-1
CDR3aa: CASSLARDIRDNEQFF

v_gene: TRBV5-1
CDR3aa: CASSLETRRAEAFF